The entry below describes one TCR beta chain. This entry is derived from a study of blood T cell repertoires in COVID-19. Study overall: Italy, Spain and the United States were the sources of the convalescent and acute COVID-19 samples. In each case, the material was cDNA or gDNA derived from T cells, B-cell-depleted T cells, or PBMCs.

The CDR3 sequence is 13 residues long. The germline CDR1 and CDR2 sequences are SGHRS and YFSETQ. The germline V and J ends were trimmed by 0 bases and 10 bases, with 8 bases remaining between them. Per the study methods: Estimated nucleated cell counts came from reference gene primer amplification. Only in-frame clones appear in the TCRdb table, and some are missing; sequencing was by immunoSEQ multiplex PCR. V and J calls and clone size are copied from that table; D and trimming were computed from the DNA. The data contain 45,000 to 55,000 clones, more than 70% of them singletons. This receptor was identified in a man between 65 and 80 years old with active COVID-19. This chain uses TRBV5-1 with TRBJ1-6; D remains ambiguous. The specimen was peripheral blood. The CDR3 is CASSLAPLSPLHF. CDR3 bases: TGCGCCAGCAGCTTGGCCCCACTCTCACCCCTCCACTTT.